These 13 T cell receptor beta chains originate from one sample sequenced in a study of blood T cells in healthy people across ages. Then a second PCR, running roughly 7 to 11 cycles, was carried out with a sample-barcoded 5' primer and a J-beta primer mix. TCRdb independently ran MiXCR on the 5' RACE reads; one entry per CDR3 protein. The sample shows 1,100,000 or so distinct CDR3 sequences, under 55% of them seen only once. Sequencing was performed on blood. All receptors come from a woman aged 55-70 years in good health.

A few counts support this clonotype. The J gene is TRBJ2-5, the V gene TRBV13; unclear D gene. Germline V gene data show CDR1 as PRHDT and CDR2 as FYEKMQ (reference sequence). Deletions cut 2 bases from V and 5 bases from J, with 9 bases between. This CDR3 has 13 residues. This CDR3 is CASSLRTWETQYF. Written as DNA, the CDR3 is TGTGCCAGCAGCTTAAGGACGTGGGAGACCCAGTACTTC.

This clonotype was recorded only once. The chain couples TRBV3-1 to TRBJ1-4; D not certain. Germline V gene sequence: CDR1 LGHDT, CDR2 YNNKEL (reference sequence). There are 16 residues in the CDR3. V shed 4 bases and J shed 0 bases, with 12 bases lying between them. As DNA, the CDR3 is TGTGCCAGCAGCCTTCTGGCAGGCACAACTAATGAAAAACTGTTTTTT. As protein: CASSLLAGTTNEKLFF.

V and J are TRBV12-3 or TRBV12-4 and TRBJ2-5; the D is unclear. V lost 3 bases to trimming and J lost 5 bases, with 10 bases between them. The CDR3 length is 13 residues. CDR3 sequence: CASSFVFWETQYF. The CDR3 DNA reads as TGTGCCAGCAGTTTTGTTTTCTGGGAGACCCAGTACTTC.

This clonotype was seen a handful of times. Here the CDR3 DNA reads TGTGCCAGCAGCCAAGATGGGACTAGTTACATCAATGAGCAGTTCTTC. Its translation is CASSQDGTSYINEQFF. J is TRBJ2-1 and V is TRBV4-2, with 8 bases matching TRBD2. J gave up 6 bases and V 0 bases, and 7 bases lay outside the gene matches. The V gene's germline CDR1 is LGHNA and CDR2 YNFKEQ. The CDR3 loop spans 16 amino acids.

This clonotype was recorded a few times. The J gene is TRBJ1-2, the V gene TRBV13, with 7 bases matching TRBD1. This CDR3 comprises 14 residues. Per germline, CDR1 PRHDT and CDR2 FYEKMQ (reference sequence). V lost 4 bases, J lost 5 bases, and 7 bases stayed unmatched. The CDR3 loop is CASSSWDSLYGYTF. In nucleotides, the CDR3 is TGTGCCAGCAGCTCGTGGGACAGTCTTTATGGCTACACCTTC. The full variable domain, with the rest looked up from reference TRBV13 and TRBJ1-2, is AAGVIQSPRHLIKEKRETATLKCYPIPRHDTVYWYQQGPGQDPQFLISFYEKMQSDKGSIPDRFSAQQFSDYHSELNMSSLELGDSALYFCASSSWDSLYGYTFGSGTRLTVV.

The J gene is TRBJ2-5, the V gene TRBV10-3, with a tentative D call TRBD1 (5 bases). Looked up from germline, CDR1 is ENHRY and CDR2 is SYGVKD. V lost 4 bases to trimming and J lost 6 bases, with 21 bases between them. The CDR3 extends over 16 amino acids. The CDR3 region is CAISVSAGPRSKTQYF. CDR3 sequence (DNA): TGTGCCATCAGTGTGTCGGCAGGGCCCCGGTCAAAGACCCAGTACTTC.

V and J are TRBV11-3 and TRBJ2-3, with D perhaps matching TRBD2 (6 bases). The CDR3 extends over 16 amino acids. The ends were cut back, 5 bases at V and 2 bases at J, with 17 bases in the middle. Germline V gives CDR1 SGHNT, CDR2 YENEEA. The CDR3 coding sequence is TGTGCCAGCAGCGCGGGACCGGGCCTGGACACAGATACGCAGTATTTT. Encoded protein: CASSAGPGLDTDTQYF.

The V gene is TRBV11-2, the J gene TRBJ1-1; D call uncertain. Germline loops: CDR1 SGHAT, CDR2 FQNNGV. The CDR3 extends over 15 amino acids. With 7 bases removed from V and 4 bases from J, the gap between germline ends came to 19 bases. The CDR3 coding sequence is TGTGCCAGCACCATGCGAGGGCGGGAGGTCACTGAAGCTTTCTTT. Translation: CASTMRGREVTEAFF.

This clonotype has more than one count but fewer than ten. This sequence joins TRBV2 and TRBJ2-7; 8 bases line up with TRBD1. Looked up from germline, CDR1 is SNHLY and CDR2 is FYNNEI. This CDR3 is 13 amino acids long. This chain's CDR3 is CGTSGTGSYEQYF. CDR3 DNA sequence: TGTGGAACCTCCGGGACAGGCTCCTACGAGCAGTACTTC.

V and J are TRBV15 and TRBJ2-7; 9 bases match TRBD1. The J call is doubtful: the DNA matches TRBJ2-5 better. The CDR3 loop spans 18 amino acids. Germline CDR1 is LNHNV and CDR2 is YYDKDF (reference sequence). The CDR3 sequence is CATSRKVTAGQGMETQYF. CDR3 coding DNA: TGTGCCACCAGCAGGAAGGTAACAGCGGGACAGGGCATGGAGACCCAGTACTTC.

The chain is built from TRBV20-1 and TRBJ1-2, with TRBD1 matching over 7 bases. V trimming: 6 bases; J trimming: 1 base; junction bases outside the gene matches: 14. CDR1 DFQATT and CDR2 SNEGSKA come from the germline V gene (reference sequence). The CDR3 consists of 16 residues. The CDR3 reads CSANGEQGTFNYGYTF. The CDR3 DNA sequence: TGCAGTGCAAATGGGGAACAGGGGACCTTTAACTATGGCTACACCTTC.

The rearrangement uses TRBV11-2 and TRBJ2-3, with D uncertain. V lost 0 bases and J lost 0, with 7 bases in between. CDR3 length: 15 amino acids. The germline V gene has CDR1 SGHAT and CDR2 FQNNGV. The chain's CDR3 is CASSLDHPSTDTQYF. The CDR3 DNA sequence: TGTGCCAGCAGCTTAGACCACCCTAGCACAGATACGCAGTATTTT.

The chain recombines TRBV24-1 with TRBJ2-3; D remains unclear. Trimming took off 9 bases at V and 1 base at J, with 7 bases between the two ends. Germline V lookup: CDR1 KGHDR, CDR2 SFDVKD. This CDR3 is 12 amino acids long. The chain's CDR3 is CATSKGTDTQYF. For the CDR3, the DNA is TGTGCCACCTCGAAGGGCACAGATACGCAGTATTTT.